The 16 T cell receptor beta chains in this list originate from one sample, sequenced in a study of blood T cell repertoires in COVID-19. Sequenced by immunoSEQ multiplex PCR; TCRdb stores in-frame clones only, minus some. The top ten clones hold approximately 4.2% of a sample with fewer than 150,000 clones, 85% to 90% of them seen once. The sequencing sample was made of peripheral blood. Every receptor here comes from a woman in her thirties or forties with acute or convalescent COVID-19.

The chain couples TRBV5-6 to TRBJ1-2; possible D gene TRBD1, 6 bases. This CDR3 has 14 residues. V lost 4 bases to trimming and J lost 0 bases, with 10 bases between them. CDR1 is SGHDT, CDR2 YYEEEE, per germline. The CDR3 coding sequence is TGTGCCAGCAGCCTCTGGACAGCTAACTATGGCTACACCTTC. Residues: CASSLWTANYGYTF.

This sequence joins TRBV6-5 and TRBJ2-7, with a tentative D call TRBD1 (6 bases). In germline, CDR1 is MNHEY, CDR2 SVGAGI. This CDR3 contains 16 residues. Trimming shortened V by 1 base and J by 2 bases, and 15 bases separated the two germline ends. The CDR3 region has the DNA TGTGCCAGCAGTTACTATCCGTGGGGGCGGACCTACGAGCAGTACTTC. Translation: CASSYYPWGRTYEQYF.

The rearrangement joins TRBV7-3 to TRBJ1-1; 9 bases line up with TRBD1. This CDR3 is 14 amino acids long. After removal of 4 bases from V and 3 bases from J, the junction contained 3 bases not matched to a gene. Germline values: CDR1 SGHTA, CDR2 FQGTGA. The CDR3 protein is CASSSGQGDTEAFF. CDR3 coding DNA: TGTGCCAGCAGCTCGGGACAGGGCGACACTGAAGCTTTCTTT.

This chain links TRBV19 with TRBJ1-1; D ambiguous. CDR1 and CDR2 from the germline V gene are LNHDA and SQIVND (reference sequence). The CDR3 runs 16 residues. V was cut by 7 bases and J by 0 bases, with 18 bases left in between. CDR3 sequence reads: CASTLSPGGMNTEAFF. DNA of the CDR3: TGTGCCAGTACCCTATCCCCGGGAGGGATGAACACTGAAGCTTTCTTT.

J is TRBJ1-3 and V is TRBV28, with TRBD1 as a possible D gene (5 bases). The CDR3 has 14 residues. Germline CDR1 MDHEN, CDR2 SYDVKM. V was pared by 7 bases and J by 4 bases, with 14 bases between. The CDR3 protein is CASTPWGLGNTIYF. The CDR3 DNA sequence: TGTGCCAGCACTCCATGGGGACTGGGAAACACCATATATTTT.

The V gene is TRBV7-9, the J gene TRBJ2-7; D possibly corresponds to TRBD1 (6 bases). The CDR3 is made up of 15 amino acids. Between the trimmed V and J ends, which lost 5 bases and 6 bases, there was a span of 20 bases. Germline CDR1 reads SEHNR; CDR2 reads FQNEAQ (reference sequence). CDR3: CASSVDRTLKFEQYF. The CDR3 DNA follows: TGTGCCAGCAGCGTCGACAGGACCCTCAAGTTCGAGCAGTACTTC.

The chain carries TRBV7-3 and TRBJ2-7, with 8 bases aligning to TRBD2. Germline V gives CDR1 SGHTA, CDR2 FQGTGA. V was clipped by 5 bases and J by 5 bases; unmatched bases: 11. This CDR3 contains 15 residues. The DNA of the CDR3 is TGTGCCAGCAGCCCAAGGGGCGGGGGGCTCGACGAGCAGTACTTC. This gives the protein CASSPRGGGLDEQYF. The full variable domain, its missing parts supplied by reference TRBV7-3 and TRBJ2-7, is GAGVSQTPSNKVTEKGKYVELRCDPISGHTALYWYRQSLGQGPEFLIYFQGTGAADDSGLPNDRFFAVRPEGSVSTLKIQRTERGDSAVYLCASSPRGGGLDEQYFGPGTRLTVT.

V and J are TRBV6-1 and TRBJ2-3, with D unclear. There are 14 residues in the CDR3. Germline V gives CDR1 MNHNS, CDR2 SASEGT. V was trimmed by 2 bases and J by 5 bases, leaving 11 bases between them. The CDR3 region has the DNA TGTGCCAGCAGTGAACCCCTAGGAAAAGATACGCAGTATTTT. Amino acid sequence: CASSEPLGKDTQYF.

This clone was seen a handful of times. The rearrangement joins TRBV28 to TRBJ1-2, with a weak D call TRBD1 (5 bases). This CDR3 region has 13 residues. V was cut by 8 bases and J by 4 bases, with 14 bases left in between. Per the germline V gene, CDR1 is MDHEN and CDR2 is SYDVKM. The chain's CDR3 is CASRPTESYGYTF. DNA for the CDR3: TGTGCCAGCCGGCCGACAGAGAGCTATGGCTACACCTTC.

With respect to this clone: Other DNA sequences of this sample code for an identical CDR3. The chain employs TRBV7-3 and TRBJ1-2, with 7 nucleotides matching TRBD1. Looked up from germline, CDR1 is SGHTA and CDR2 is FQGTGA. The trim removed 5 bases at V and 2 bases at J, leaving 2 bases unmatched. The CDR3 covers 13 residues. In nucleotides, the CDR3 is TGTGCCAGCAGCCCGGACAGGAACTATGGCTACACCTTC. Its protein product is CASSPDRNYGYTF.

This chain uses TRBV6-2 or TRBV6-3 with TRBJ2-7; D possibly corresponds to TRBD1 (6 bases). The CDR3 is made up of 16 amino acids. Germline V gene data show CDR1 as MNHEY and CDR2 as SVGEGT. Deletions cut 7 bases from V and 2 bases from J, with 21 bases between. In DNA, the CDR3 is TGTGCCAGCACCCCTACGGCCGCAGGGGCCCCCTACGAGCAGTACTTC. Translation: CASTPTAAGAPYEQYF.

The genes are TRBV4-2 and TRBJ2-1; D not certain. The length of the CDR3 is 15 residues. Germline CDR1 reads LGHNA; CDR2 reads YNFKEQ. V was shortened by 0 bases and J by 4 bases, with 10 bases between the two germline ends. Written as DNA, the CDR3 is TGTGCCAGCAGCCAAGATTTCGAGGCGTACAATGAGCAGTTCTTC. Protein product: CASSQDFEAYNEQFF.

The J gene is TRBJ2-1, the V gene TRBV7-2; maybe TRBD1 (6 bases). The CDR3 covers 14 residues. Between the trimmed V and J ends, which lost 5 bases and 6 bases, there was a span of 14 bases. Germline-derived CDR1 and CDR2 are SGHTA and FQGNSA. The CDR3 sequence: CASSPPDRINEQFF. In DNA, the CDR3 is TGTGCCAGCAGCCCCCCCGACAGGATCAATGAGCAGTTCTTC.

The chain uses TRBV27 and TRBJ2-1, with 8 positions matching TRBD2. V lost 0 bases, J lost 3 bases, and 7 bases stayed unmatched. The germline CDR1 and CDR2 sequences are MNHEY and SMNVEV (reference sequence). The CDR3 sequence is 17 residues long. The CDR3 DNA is TGTGCCAGCAGTTTATCGATCGGGAGGGCTGGCTACAATGAGCAGTTCTTC. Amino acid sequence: CASSLSIGRAGYNEQFF.

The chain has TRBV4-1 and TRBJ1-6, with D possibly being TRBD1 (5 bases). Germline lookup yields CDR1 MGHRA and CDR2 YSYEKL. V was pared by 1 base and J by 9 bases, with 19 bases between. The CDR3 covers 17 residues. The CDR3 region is CASSQGPGLLNGSPLHF. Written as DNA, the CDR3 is TGCGCCAGCAGCCAAGGGCCGGGACTCCTAAACGGTTCACCCCTCCACTTT.

Here the CDR3 DNA reads TGTGCCAGCAGCAAAGGCCCCCTTAATATGGAGTCGAACACTGAAGCTTTCTTT. Its translation: CASSKGPLNMESNTEAFF. The gene calls are TRBV21-1 and TRBJ1-1. TRBV21-1 has pseudogene status. This CDR3 comprises 18 residues.